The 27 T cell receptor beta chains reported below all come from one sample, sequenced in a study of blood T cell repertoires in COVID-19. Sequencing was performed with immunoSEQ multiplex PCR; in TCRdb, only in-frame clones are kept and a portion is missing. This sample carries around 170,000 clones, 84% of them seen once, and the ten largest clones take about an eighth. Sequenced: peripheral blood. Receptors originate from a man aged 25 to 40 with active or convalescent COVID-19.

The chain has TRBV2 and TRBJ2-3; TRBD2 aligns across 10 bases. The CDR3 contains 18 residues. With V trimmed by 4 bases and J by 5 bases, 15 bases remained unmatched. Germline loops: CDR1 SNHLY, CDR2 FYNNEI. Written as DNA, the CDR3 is TGTGCCAGCAGTGGAGGGCCTAGCGGGGGTCGCCCCGGAGATACGCAGTATTTT. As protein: CASSGGPSGGRPGDTQYF.

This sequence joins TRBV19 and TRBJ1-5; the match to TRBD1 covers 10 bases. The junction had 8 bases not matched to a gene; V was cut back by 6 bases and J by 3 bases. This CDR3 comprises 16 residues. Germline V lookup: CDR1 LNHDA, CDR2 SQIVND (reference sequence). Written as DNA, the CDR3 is TGTGCCAGTAGGATTACGGACAGGGGGTCCAATCAGCCCCAGCATTTT. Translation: CASRITDRGSNQPQHF.

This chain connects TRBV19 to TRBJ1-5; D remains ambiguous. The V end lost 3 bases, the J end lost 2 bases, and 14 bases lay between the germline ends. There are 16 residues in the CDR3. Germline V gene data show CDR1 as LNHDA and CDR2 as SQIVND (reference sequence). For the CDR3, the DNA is TGTGCCAGTAGTATGAGGACTGCCCATGGCAATCAGCCCCAGCATTTT. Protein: CASSMRTAHGNQPQHF.

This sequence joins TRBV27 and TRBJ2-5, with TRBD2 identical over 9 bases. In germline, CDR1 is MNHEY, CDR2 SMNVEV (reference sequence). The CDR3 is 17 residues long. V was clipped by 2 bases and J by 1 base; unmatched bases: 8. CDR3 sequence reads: CASSLRGLAGPQETQYF. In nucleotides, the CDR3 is TGTGCCAGCAGTTTAAGGGGGCTAGCGGGACCCCAAGAGACCCAGTACTTC.

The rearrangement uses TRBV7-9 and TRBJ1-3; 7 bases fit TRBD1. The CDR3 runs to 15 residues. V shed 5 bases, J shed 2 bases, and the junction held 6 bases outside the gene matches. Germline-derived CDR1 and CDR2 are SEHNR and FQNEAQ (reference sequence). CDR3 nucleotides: TGTGCCAGCAGCCTAAATACAGGGGCTGGAAACACCATATATTTT. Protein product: CASSLNTGAGNTIYF.

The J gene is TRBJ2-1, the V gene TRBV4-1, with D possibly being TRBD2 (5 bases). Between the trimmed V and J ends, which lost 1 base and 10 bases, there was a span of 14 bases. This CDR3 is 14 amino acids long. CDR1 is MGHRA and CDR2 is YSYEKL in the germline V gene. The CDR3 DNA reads TGCGCCAGCAGCCAAGGAAGCCTAGCATTCGAGCAGTTCTTC. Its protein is CASSQGSLAFEQFF.

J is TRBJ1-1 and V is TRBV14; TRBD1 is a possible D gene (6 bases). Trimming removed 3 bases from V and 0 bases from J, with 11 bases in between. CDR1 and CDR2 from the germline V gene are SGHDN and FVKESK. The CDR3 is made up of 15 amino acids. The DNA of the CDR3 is TGTGCCAGCAGCCAGAGACAGGTTATGAACACTGAAGCTTTCTTT. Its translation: CASSQRQVMNTEAFF.

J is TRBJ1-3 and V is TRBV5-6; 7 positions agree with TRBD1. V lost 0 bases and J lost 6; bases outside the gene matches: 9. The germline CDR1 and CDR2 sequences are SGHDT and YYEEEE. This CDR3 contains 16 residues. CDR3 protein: CASSLGTGVYVNTIYF. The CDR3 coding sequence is TGTGCCAGCAGCTTGGGTACAGGGGTTTATGTAAACACCATATATTTT. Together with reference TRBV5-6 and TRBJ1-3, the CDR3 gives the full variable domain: DAGVTQSPTHLIKTRGQQVTLRCSPKSGHDTVSWYQQALGQGPQFIFQYYEEEERQRGNFPDRFSGHQFPNYSSELNVNALLLGDSALYLCASSLGTGVYVNTIYFGEGSWLTVV.

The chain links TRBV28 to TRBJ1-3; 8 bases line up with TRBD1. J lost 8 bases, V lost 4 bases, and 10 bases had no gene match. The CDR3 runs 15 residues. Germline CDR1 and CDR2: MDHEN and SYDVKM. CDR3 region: CASSSLGQEGDTIYF. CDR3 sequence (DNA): TGTGCCAGCAGTTCCCTGGGACAGGAAGGGGACACCATATATTTT.

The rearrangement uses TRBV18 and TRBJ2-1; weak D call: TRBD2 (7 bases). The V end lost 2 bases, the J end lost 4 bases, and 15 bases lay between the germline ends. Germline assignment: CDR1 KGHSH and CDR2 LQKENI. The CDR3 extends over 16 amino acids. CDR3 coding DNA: TGTGCCAGCTCACCATTGTTACGGGGGGCATACAATGAGCAGTTCTTC. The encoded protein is CASSPLLRGAYNEQFF.

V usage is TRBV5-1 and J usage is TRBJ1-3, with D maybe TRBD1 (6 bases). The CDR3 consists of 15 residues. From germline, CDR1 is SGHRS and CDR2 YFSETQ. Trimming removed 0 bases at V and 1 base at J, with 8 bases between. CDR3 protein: CASSLETGSGNTIYF. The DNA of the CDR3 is TGCGCCAGCAGCTTGGAAACAGGGTCTGGAAACACCATATATTTT.

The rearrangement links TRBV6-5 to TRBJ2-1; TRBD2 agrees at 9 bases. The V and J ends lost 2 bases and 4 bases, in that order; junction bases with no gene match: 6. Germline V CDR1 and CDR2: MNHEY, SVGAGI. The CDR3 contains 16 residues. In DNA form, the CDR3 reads TGTGCCAGCAGTTACGAGGCTAGCGGGGTTTACAATGAGCAGTTCTTC. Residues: CASSYEASGVYNEQFF.

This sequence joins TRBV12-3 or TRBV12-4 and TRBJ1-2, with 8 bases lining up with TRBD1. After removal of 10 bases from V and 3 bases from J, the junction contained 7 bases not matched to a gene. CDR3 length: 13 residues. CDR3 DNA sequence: TGTGCCACGACAGGGGACGGATACTATGGCTACACCTTC. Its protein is CATTGDGYYGYTF.

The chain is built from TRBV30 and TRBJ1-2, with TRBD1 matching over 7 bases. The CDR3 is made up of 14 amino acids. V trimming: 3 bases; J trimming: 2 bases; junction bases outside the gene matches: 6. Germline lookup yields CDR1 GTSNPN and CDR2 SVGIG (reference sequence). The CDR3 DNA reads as TGTGCCTGGAGAGGTAGGGGGCCAAACTATGGCTACACCTTC. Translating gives CAWRGRGPNYGYTF.

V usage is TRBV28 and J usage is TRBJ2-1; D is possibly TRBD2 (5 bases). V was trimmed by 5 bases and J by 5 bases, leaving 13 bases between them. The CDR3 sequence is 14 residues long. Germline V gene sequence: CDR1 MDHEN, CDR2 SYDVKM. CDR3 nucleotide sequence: TGTGCCAGCAGTAGGGAGAGGACGGACAATGAGCAGTTCTTC. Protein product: CASSRERTDNEQFF.

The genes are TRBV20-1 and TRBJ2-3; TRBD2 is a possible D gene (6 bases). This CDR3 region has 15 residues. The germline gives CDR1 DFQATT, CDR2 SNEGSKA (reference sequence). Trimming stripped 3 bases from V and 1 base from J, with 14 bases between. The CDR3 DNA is TGCAGTGCTAGTCCCCTGGAGCGGGGCACAGATACGCAGTATTTT. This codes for CSASPLERGTDTQYF.

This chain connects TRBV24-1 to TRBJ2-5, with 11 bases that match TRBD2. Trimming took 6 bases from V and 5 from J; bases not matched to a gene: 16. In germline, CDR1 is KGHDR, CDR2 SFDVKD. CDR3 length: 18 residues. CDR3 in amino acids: CATSSTMASGRLRETQYF. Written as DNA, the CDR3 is TGTGCCACCAGTTCGACGATGGCTAGCGGGAGGCTTAGGGAGACCCAGTACTTC.

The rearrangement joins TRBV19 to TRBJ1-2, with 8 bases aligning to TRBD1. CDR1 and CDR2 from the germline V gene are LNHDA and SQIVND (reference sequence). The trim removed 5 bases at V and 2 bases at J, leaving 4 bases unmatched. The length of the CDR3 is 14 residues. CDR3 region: CASSSRQGNYGYTF. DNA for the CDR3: TGTGCCAGTAGTTCCCGACAGGGGAACTATGGCTACACCTTC.

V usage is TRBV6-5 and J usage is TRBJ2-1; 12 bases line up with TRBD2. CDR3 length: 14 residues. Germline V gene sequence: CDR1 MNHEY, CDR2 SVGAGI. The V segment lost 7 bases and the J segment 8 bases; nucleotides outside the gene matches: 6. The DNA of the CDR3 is TGTGCCAGCACTCGGGGACTAGCGGGTTATGAGCAGTTCTTC. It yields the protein CASTRGLAGYEQFF.

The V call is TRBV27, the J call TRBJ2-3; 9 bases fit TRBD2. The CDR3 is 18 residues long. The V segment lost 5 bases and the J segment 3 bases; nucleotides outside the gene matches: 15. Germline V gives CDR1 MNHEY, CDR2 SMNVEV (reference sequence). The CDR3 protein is CASSPTSGWGAATDTQYF. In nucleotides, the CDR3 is TGTGCCAGCAGTCCCACTAGCGGGTGGGGGGCGGCGACAGATACGCAGTATTTT.

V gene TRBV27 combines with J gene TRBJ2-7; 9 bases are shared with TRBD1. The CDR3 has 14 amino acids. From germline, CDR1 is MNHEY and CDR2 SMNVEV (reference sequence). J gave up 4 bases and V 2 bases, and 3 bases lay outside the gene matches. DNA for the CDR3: TGTGCCAGCAGTTTAGGGACAGGGAGGTACGAGCAGTACTTC. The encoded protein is CASSLGTGRYEQYF.

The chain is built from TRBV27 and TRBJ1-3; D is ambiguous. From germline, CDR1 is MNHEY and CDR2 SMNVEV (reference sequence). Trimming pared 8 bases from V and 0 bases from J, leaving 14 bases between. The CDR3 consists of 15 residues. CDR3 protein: CASGMLGISGNTIYF. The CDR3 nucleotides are TGTGCCAGCGGAATGTTGGGCATCTCTGGAAACACCATATATTTT.

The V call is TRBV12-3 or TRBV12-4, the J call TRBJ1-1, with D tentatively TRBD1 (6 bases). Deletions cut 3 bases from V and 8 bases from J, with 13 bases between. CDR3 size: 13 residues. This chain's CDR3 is CASSFLQGPEAFF. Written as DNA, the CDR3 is TGTGCCAGCAGTTTTTTACAGGGACCCGAAGCTTTCTTT.

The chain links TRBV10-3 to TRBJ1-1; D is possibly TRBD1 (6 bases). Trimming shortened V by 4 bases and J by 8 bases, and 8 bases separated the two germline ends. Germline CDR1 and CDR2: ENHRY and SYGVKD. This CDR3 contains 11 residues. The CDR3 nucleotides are TGTGCCATCAGTGGGACAGCCGAAGCTTTCTTT. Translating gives CAISGTAEAFF.

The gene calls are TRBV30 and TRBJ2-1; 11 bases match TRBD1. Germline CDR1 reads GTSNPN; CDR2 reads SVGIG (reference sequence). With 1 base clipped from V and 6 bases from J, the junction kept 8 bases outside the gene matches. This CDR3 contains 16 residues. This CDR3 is CAWSARTGGEGNEQFF. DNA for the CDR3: TGTGCCTGGAGTGCGAGGACAGGGGGCGAAGGCAATGAGCAGTTCTTC. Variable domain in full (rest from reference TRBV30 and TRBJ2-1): SQTIHQWPATLVQPVGSPLSLECTVEGTSNPNLYWYRQAAGRGLQLLFYSVGIGQISSEVPQNLSASRPQDRQFILSSKKLLLSDSGFYLCAWSARTGGEGNEQFFGPGTRLTVL.

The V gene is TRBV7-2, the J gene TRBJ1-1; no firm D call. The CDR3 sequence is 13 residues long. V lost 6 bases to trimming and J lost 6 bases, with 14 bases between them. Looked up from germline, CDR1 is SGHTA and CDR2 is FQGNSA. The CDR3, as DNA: TGTGCCAGCAGGGTCTCCCGCGAACCTGAAGCTTTCTTT. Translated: CASRVSREPEAFF.

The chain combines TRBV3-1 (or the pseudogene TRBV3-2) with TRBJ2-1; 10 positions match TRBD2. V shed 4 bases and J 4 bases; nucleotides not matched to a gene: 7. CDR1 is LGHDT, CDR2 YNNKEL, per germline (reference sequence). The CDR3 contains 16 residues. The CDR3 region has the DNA TGTGCCAGCAGCCCAAGGCTAGCGGGAGAGTACAATGAGCAGTTCTTC. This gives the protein CASSPRLAGEYNEQFF.